One sample yielded the 27 T cell receptor beta chains listed below, sequenced in a study of monozygotic twins with inflammatory bowel disease. With the 5' RACE reads reprocessed, TCRdb shows one record per CDR3 protein and no DNA. In total, the table holds about 440,000 distinct CDR3 sequences. Material for sequencing was blood. The receptors derive from a human donor with ulcerative colitis or Crohn's disease, or a healthy co-twin of an affected twin (not recorded which).

This rearrangement joins TRBV12-3 or TRBV12-4 to TRBJ2-5; the TRBD1 assignment by TCRdb is unverifiable without DNA. This CDR3 has 14 residues. The CDR3: CASSLAGAEETQYF.

The gene calls are TRBV7-9 and TRBJ1-2. The CDR3 is 12 amino acids. In germline, CDR1 is SEHNR, CDR2 FQNEAQ (reference sequence). CDR3 sequence reads: CASSPENYGYTF.

CDR3 sequence: CASSRTGPTNTGELFF. The genes are TRBV3-1 and TRBJ2-2. Germline-derived CDR1 and CDR2 are LGHDT and YNNKEL (reference sequence). The length of the CDR3 is 16 residues.

The chain joins TRBV12-3 or TRBV12-4 to TRBJ2-1; as DNA is missing, the TRBD2 call by TCRdb cannot be tested. The CDR3 spans 17 residues. The CDR3 here is CASSFSGRALLNNEQFF.

The chain combines TRBV6-2 or TRBV6-3 with TRBJ1-1; no DNA is available, so the TRBD1 call from TCRdb remains unchecked. The CDR3 is 15 residues long. CDR1 and CDR2 from the germline V gene are MNHEY and SVGEGT. CDR3 protein: CASSYGGTVNTEAFF.

The V and J genes are TRBV19 and TRBJ1-5; TCRdb's assignment of TRBD1 cannot be checked, as there is no DNA. This CDR3 region has 14 residues. Germline V gene data show CDR1 as LNHDA and CDR2 as SQIVND (reference sequence). This chain's CDR3 is CASSTDRWNQPQHF. Supplemented by reference TRBV19 and TRBJ1-5, the full variable domain reads DGGITQSPKYLFRKEGQNVTLSCEQNLNHDAMYWYRQDPGQGLRLIYYSQIVNDFQKGDIAEGYSVSREKKESFPLTVTSAQKNPTAFYLCASSTDRWNQPQHFGDGTRLSIL.

This chain links TRBV15 with TRBJ2-2; TCRdb indicates TRBD2, and absent DNA this call remains unverified. The CDR3 is made up of 15 amino acids. Germline CDR1 is LNHNV and CDR2 is YYDKDF (reference sequence). The CDR3 loop is CATSRLAGVRGELFF.

This rearrangement joins TRBV9 to TRBJ2-3; TCRdb designates TRBD2, a call that cannot be tested without DNA. Germline CDR1 reads SGDLS; CDR2 reads YYNGEE. This CDR3 has 17 amino acids. This CDR3 reads CASSARFVGSGTDTQYF.

The chain combines TRBV12-3 or TRBV12-4 with TRBJ2-2; TCRdb proposes TRBD1, but this gene call is untestable without DNA. The CDR3 consists of 17 residues. Here the CDR3 reads CASSGERFGAQVGELFF.

The chain carries TRBV4-1 and TRBJ2-3; the D gene TCRdb calls, TRBD2, cannot be checked with no DNA. The CDR3 covers 18 residues. Germline lookup yields CDR1 MGHRA and CDR2 YSYEKL. CDR3 protein: CASSQAASGGLGTDTQYF.

The gene calls are TRBV28 and TRBJ2-7; TCRdb returns TRBD1, unconfirmable since there is no DNA. CDR1 MDHEN and CDR2 SYDVKM come from the germline V gene. There are 16 residues in the CDR3. The CDR3 loop reads CASSSPMGLAVHEQYF.

The rearrangement joins TRBV20-1 to TRBJ1-2; the TRBD1 assignment by TCRdb is unverifiable without DNA. The CDR3 is 15 residues long. CDR1 and CDR2 (germline): DFQATT, SNEGSKA (reference sequence). The CDR3 sequence is CSASPLGQFEYGYTF.

The chain employs TRBV12-3 or TRBV12-4 and TRBJ1-1; TCRdb reports TRBD1, a call that lacks DNA to check it against. CDR3 length: 14 amino acids. CDR3 residues: CASSLLQGHTEAFF.

The rearrangement joins TRBV5-1 to TRBJ2-2. Germline CDR1 SGHRS, CDR2 YFSETQ. The CDR3 contains 14 residues. This CDR3 reads CASSFRWNTGELFF.

This chain uses TRBV11-2 with TRBJ1-2. This CDR3 has 18 amino acids. Germline V gene lookup returns CDR1 SGHAT and CDR2 FQNNGV. CDR3 residues: CASSLNPTAGASNYGYTF.

J is TRBJ2-5 and V is TRBV4-1. The V gene's germline CDR1 is MGHRA and CDR2 YSYEKL. The CDR3 totals 14 residues. CDR3 sequence: CASSQDGLAETQYF.

V is TRBV19 and J is TRBJ1-2; TCRdb names TRBD1, which stays unverified in the absence of DNA. CDR3 length equals 14 residues. Germline CDR1 is LNHDA and CDR2 is SQIVND (reference sequence). The CDR3 reads CASRTGQALFGYTF.

The CDR3 reads CATSATLRGEPYF. The chain uses TRBV24-1 and TRBJ2-7; TCRdb proposes TRBD2, but this gene call is untestable without DNA. CDR1 and CDR2 (germline): KGHDR, SFDVKD. This CDR3 has 13 residues.

CDR3 protein: CATSRDPGYSGNTIYF. V gene TRBV15 combines with J gene TRBJ1-3. The germline V gene has CDR1 LNHNV and CDR2 YYDKDF (reference sequence). The CDR3 extends over 16 amino acids.

Here the CDR3 reads CASSYSGTSGGTDTQYF. This chain uses TRBV5-1 with TRBJ2-3; TCRdb designates TRBD2, a call that cannot be tested without DNA. This CDR3 spans 17 amino acids. Germline V gives CDR1 SGHRS, CDR2 YFSETQ.

V is TRBV2 and J is TRBJ2-7. Germline V lookup: CDR1 SNHLY, CDR2 FYNNEI. The CDR3 covers 15 residues. The CDR3 loop reads CASRESRVGTYEQYF.

V gene TRBV12-3 or TRBV12-4 combines with J gene TRBJ2-1; TCRdb gives TRBD1 as the D gene, but with no DNA this cannot be confirmed. The CDR3 is 14 residues long. CDR3 sequence: CASKPGWPGHEQLF.

This chain links TRBV5-8 with TRBJ2-7; TCRdb indicates TRBD1, and absent DNA this call remains unverified. This CDR3 comprises 14 residues. Germline CDR1 reads SGHTS; CDR2 reads YDEGEE. The CDR3 loop reads CASSPWAGEYEQYF.

V and J are TRBV7-9 and TRBJ2-7; lacking DNA, the TRBD1 call made by TCRdb goes unchecked. CDR3 size: 15 residues. Germline V gene data show CDR1 as SEHNR and CDR2 as FQNEAQ (reference sequence). This chain's CDR3 is CASSPPGFPKGEQYF. Full variable domain (outside the CDR3, taken from reference TRBV7-9 and TRBJ2-7): DTGVSQNPRHKITKRGQNVTFRCDPISEHNRLYWYRQTLGQGPEFLTYFQNEAQLEKSRLLSDRFSAERPKGSFSTLEIQRTEQGDSAMYLCASSPPGFPKGEQYFGPGTRLTVT.

The chain joins TRBV12-3 or TRBV12-4 to TRBJ2-2; the D call from TCRdb, TRBD2, cannot be confirmed without DNA. This CDR3 contains 15 residues. The CDR3 is CASGLAGGRTGELFF.

This chain uses TRBV18 with TRBJ2-1; TCRdb's D gene call, TRBD2, goes unchecked for lack of DNA. CDR1 is KGHSH and CDR2 is LQKENI in the germline V gene. This CDR3 is 16 amino acids long. The CDR3 sequence is CASSPLSSGATNEQFF.

CDR3: CSASLPRGSYEQYF. The rearrangement uses TRBV20-1 and TRBJ2-7. The CDR3 has 14 residues. Germline loops: CDR1 DFQATT, CDR2 SNEGSKA (reference sequence).